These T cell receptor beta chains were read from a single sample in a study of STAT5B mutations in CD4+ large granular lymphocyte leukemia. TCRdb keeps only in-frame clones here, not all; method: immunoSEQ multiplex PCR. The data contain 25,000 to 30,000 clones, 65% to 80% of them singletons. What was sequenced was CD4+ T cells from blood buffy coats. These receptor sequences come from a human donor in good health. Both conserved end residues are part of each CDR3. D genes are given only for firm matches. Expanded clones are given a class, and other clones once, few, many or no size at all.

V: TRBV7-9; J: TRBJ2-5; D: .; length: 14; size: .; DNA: TGTGCCAGCAGCTTAGGGGGCCTCGGGGGGCCCCAGTACTTC; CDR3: CASSLGGLGGPQYF
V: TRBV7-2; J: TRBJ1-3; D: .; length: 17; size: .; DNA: TGTGCCAGCAGCTTAGTGGCGCCAGACCACTCTGGAAACACCATATATTTT; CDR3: CASSLVAPDHSGNTIYF
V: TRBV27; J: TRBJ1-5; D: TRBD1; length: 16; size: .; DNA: TGTGCCAGCAGTCCCGGGGTAGGGACAGTGGGTCAGCCCCAGCATTTT; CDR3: CASSPGVGTVGQPQHF
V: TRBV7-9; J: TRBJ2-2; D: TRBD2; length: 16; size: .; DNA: TGTGCCAGCAGCCGGAGACTAGCGGGAGGTGTTGGGGAGCTGTTTTTT; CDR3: CASSRRLAGGVGELFF
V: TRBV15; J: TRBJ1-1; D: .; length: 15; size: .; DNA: TGTGCCACCAGCAGTGGGACCGCATCGAACACTGAAGCTTTCTTT; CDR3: CATSSGTASNTEAFF
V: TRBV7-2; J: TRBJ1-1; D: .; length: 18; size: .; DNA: TGTGCCAGCAGGCGTTACGTGGGCGTGGGATCGTTGAACACTGAAGCTTTCTTT; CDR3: CASRRYVGVGSLNTEAFF
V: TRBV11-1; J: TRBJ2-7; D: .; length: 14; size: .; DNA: TGTGCCAGCAGCATATGGGGCCGCCACACCGAGCAGTACTTC; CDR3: CASSIWGRHTEQYF
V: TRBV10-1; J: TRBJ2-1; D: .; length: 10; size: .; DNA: TGCGCCAGCAGTCTCTTCGGGCAGTTCTTC; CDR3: CASSLFGQFF
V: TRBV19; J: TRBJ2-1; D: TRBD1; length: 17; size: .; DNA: TGTGCCAGTAGTTCCACCCAGGGGGTAAGCTCCTACAATGAGCAGTTCTTC; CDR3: CASSSTQGVSSYNEQFF
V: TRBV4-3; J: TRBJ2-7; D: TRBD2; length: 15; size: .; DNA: TGCGCCAGCAGTAGAGGGACTAGCGGGTTCTACGAGCAGTACTTC; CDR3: CASSRGTSGFYEQYF
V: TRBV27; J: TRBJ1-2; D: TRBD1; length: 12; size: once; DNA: TGTGCCAGCAGTTTGACAGGGGTTGGCTACACCTTC; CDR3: CASSLTGVGYTF
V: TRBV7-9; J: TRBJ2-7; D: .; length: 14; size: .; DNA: TGTGCCAGCAGCTTAGACCCGGCGGACTACGAGCAGTACTTC; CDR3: CASSLDPADYEQYF
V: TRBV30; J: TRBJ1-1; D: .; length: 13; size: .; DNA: TGTGCCTGGAGAAAGGGGTCGAACACTGAAGCTTTCTTT; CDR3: CAWRKGSNTEAFF
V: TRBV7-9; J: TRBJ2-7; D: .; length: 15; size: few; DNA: TGTGCCAGCAGCCCTCAGGGAGGAAGCTCCTACGAGCAGTACTTC; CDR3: CASSPQGGSSYEQYF
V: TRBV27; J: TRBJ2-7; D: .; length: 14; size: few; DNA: TGTGCCAGCAGTCGAACGGGGCTACCCATCGAGCAGTACTTC; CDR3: CASSRTGLPIEQYF
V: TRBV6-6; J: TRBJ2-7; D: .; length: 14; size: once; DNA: TGTGCCACCTGGGGGGCGCCGAGCTCCTACGAGCAGTACTTC; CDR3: CATWGAPSSYEQYF
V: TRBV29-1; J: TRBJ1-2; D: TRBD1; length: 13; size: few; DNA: TGCAGCGTTGCATTGGGACAGGGCCATGGCTACACCTTC; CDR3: CSVALGQGHGYTF
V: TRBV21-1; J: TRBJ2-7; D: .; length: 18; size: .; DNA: TGTGCCAGCACCTCCCTGGGAACTAGCGGGCTTACGTCCTACGAGCAGTACTTC; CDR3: CASTSLGTSGLTSYEQYF
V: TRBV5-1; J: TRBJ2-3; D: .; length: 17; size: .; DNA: TGCGCCAGCAGCTCGAGGTCATCGGGAGTCAACACAGATACGCAGTATTTT; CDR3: CASSSRSSGVNTDTQYF
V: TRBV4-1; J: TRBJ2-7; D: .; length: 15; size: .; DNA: TGCGCCAGCAGCCAACCTGGAGGGATCGGGAGCGAGCAGTACTTC; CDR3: CASSQPGGIGSEQYF
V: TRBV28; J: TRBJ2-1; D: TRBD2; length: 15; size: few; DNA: TGTGCCAGCAGTACAGCGGGGAGCTCCTACAATGAGCAGTTCTTC; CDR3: CASSTAGSSYNEQFF
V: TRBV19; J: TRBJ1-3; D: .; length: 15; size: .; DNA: TGTGCCAGTAGTCTGGGACACAGATCTGGAAACACCATATATTTT; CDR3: CASSLGHRSGNTIYF
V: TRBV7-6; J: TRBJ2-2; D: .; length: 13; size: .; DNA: TGTGCCAGCAGCTCGTCGAGGACCGGGGAGCTGTTTTTT; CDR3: CASSSSRTGELFF
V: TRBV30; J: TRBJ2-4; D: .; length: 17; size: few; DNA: TGTGCCTGGAGTGGCAACGACAGACCGACCCGGCGGGACATTCAGTACTTC; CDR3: CAWSGNDRPTRRDIQYF
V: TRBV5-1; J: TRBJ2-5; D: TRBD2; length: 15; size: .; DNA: TGCGCCAGCAGTGCTAGCGGGAGGAGCGGAGAGACCCAGTACTTC; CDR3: CASSASGRSGETQYF
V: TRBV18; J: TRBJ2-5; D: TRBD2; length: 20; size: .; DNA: TGTGCCAGCTCACCCCTAGGGCCTAGCGGGAGGCCTTTAGGGCAAGAGACCCAGTACTTC; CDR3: CASSPLGPSGRPLGQETQYF
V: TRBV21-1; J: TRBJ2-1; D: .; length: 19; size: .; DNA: TGTGCCAGCAGCATCGGAGCGGGAGGGCCGAAAGATGCCTACAATGAGCAGTTCTTC; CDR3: CASSIGAGGPKDAYNEQFF
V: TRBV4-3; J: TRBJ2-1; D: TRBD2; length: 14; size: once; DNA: TGCGCCAGCAGCCAAGGACTAGCGGCGAATGAGCAGTTCTTC; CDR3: CASSQGLAANEQFF
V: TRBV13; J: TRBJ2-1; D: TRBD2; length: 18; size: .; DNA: TGTGCCAGCAGCCCAGGACTAGCGGGAGGGCTTTTGTACAATGAGCAGTTCTTC; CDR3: CASSPGLAGGLLYNEQFF
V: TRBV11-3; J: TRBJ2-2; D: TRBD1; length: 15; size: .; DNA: TGTGCCAGCAGCTTGGGACAGGGTAACACCGGGGAGCTGTTTTTT; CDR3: CASSLGQGNTGELFF
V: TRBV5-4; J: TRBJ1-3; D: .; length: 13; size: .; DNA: TGTGCCAGCAGTTACGACAGGGGAAACACCATATATTTT; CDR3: CASSYDRGNTIYF
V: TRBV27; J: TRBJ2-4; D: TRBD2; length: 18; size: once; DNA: TGTGCCAGCAGTTTAGCGTCGGCTAGCGGGCGAGCCAAAAACATTCAGTACTTC; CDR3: CASSLASASGRAKNIQYF
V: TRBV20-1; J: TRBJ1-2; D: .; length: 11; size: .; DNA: TGCAGTGCCTCGGGGAGGGGGGGCTACACCTTC; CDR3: CSASGRGGYTF
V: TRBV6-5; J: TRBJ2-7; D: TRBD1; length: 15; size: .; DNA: TGTGCCAGCAGTTACCGGGACAGGGGATCCTACGAGCAGTACTTC; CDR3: CASSYRDRGSYEQYF
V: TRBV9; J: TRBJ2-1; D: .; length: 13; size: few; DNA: TGTGCCAGTAGCGGTCCAACCTACAATGAGCAGTTCTTC; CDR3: CASSGPTYNEQFF
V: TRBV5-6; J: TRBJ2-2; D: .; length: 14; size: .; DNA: TGTGCCAGCAGCCTCCAGCTGGCCGGCGGGGAGCTGTTTTTT; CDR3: CASSLQLAGGELFF
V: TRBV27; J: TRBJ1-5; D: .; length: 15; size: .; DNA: TGTGCCAGCAGTCAGCACGGCTATAGCAATCAGCCCCAGCATTTT; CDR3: CASSQHGYSNQPQHF
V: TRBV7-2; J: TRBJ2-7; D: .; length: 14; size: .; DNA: TGTGCCACTAACCTGGGACTCGGGTACTACGAGCAGTACTTC; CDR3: CATNLGLGYYEQYF
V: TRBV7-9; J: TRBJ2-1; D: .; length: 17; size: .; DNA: TGTGCCAGCAGCTTAGCCTCCAGGGGGGGCTCCTACAATGAGCAGTTCTTC; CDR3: CASSLASRGGSYNEQFF
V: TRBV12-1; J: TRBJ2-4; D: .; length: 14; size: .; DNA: TGTGCCAGCAGTCTGGGTCTAAGCGGCAAGACACAGTACTTC; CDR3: CASSLGLSGKTQYF
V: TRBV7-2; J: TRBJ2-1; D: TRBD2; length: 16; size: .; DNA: TGTGCCAGCAGCTTAGGAACTAGCGGGAGGTACGTTGAGCAGTTCTTC; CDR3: CASSLGTSGRYVEQFF
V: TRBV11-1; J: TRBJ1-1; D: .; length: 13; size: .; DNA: TGTGCCAGCACCCTCGGGGCGAACACTGGAGCTTTCTTT; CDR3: CASTLGANTGAFF
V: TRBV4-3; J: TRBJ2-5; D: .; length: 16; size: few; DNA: TGCGCCAGCAGCCAAGAGGGTCAGGGGAAGTCAGAGACCCAGTACTTC; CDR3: CASSQEGQGKSETQYF
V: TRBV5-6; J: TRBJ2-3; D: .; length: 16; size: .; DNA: TGTGCCAGCAGCTTTGGGGGGGGCCGCGGCGCAGATACGCAGTATTTT; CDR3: CASSFGGGRGADTQYF
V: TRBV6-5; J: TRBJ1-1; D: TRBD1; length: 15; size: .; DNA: TGTGCCAGCAGTCGACAGGGAGGGAGGAACACTGAAGCTTTCTTT; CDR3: CASSRQGGRNTEAFF
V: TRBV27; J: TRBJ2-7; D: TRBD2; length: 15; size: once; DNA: TGTGCCAGCAGTGATCTAGCGGCAGGCTCCTACGAGCAGTACTTC; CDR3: CASSDLAAGSYEQYF
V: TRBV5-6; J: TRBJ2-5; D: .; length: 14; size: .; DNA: TGTGCCAGCAGCTTTTATGAGCGGCAAGAGACCCAGTACTTC; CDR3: CASSFYERQETQYF
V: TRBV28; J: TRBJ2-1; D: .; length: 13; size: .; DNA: TGTGCTAGCAGTTTGGGGGGTGGCAATGAGCAGTTCTTC; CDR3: CASSLGGGNEQFF
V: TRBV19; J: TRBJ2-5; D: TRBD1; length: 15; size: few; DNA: TGTGCCAGTAGGCGGACAGGAGCGTACCAAGAGACCCAGTACTTC; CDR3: CASRRTGAYQETQYF
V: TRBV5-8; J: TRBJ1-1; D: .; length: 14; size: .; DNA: TGTGCCAGCAGCTCCGGGACCTGGAACACTGAAGCTTTCTTT; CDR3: CASSSGTWNTEAFF
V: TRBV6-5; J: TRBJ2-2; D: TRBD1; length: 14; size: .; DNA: TGTGCCAGCAGCCGGACAGGGGGCATCGGGGAGCTGTTTTTT; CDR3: CASSRTGGIGELFF
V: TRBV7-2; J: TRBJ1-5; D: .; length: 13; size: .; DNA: TGTGCCAGCAGCTCGGACAGAAATCAGCCCCAGCATTTT; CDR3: CASSSDRNQPQHF
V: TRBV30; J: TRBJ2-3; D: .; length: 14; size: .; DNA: TGTGCCTGGAGTGCCGCCGGGGGCTCCGATACGCAGTATTTT; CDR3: CAWSAAGGSDTQYF
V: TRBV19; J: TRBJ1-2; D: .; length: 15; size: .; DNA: TGTGCCAGTAGCCCATTCGGGGGCAGTCCGAGGGGCTACACCTTC; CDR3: CASSPFGGSPRGYTF
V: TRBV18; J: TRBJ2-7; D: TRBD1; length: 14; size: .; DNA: TGTGCCAGCTCACCGGGACAGCTCCCGGGGGAGCAGTACTTC; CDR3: CASSPGQLPGEQYF
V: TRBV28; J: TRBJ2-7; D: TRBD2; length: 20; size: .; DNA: TGTGCCAGCAGCTTTCTGAACCGAGGGCTAGCGGGAGGGGAGTCCTACGAGCAGTACTTC; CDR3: CASSFLNRGLAGGESYEQYF
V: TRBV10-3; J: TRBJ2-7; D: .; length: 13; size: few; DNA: TGTGCCATCAGTGAAAGACAGTCCTACGAGCAGTACTTC; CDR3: CAISERQSYEQYF